Presented here are 3 T cell receptor beta chains from one specimen sequenced in a study of cytomegalovirus exposure and HLA in healthy donors (dated by TCRdb to 2016 to 2017). Libraries were constructed by the immunoSEQ multiplex PCR assay. TCRdb provides this immuneACCESS table in a form limited to in-frame rearrangements. Some clones are lacking; in checked studies, under half of them reflect an unresolved V gene, and why the rest are absent is not known. Within this sample are approximately 62,000 clones, with roughly nine tenths of them counted one time only. The ten largest make up 1% to 1.5% of the sample. The sample was PBMCs. The receptors come from a woman between 18 and 29 years old in good health and CMV-seronegative.

The chain has TRBV27 and TRBJ2-2; 8 nucleotides agree with TRBD2. The CDR3 spans 16 residues. Germline lookup yields CDR1 MNHEY and CDR2 SMNVEV (reference sequence). V shed 6 bases and J 2 bases; nucleotides not matched to a gene: 8. The CDR3 DNA reads as TGTGCCAGCAGCCCTGCGGGAGGCCCTAACACCGGGGAGCTGTTTTTT. The encoded protein is CASSPAGGPNTGELFF.

The gene calls are TRBV9 and TRBJ2-1; D unclear. The CDR3 is 14 residues long. V lost 4 bases to trimming and J lost 8 bases, with 16 bases between them. Germline CDR1 reads SGDLS; CDR2 reads YYNGEE. The CDR3 is CASSLEPPSDEQFF. CDR3 bases: TGTGCCAGCAGCCTTGAACCTCCGAGCGATGAGCAGTTCTTC. Full variable domain (rest looked up from reference TRBV9 and TRBJ2-1): DSGVTQTPKHLITATGQRVTLRCSPRSGDLSVYWYQQSLDQGLQFLIQYYNGEERAKGNILERFSAQQFPDLHSELNLSSLELGDSALYFCASSLEPPSDEQFFGPGTRLTVL.

The chain links TRBV28 to TRBJ1-1, with 9 bases matching TRBD1. Germline V gene data show CDR1 as MDHEN and CDR2 as SYDVKM. The CDR3 consists of 14 residues. V shed 6 bases, J shed 1 base, and the junction held 3 bases outside the gene matches. DNA of the CDR3: TGTGCCAGCAGCACAGGGGGCCGGAACACTGAAGCTTTCTTT. It yields the protein CASSTGGRNTEAFF.